The 26 T cell receptor beta chains given below trace back to one sample, sequenced in a study of blood T cell repertoires in COVID-19. This table comes from immunoSEQ multiplex PCR, and its TCRdb copy is limited to in-frame clones, with some not included. The sample has hundreds of thousands of clones, 85% to 90% seen once. Sequencing input: peripheral blood. These receptors came from a woman aged 45-59 years with active or convalescent COVID-19.

The genes are TRBV27 and TRBJ2-1; 14 bases map to TRBD2. The CDR3 loop spans 21 amino acids. The junction had 21 bases not matched to a gene; V was cut back by 10 bases and J by 1 base. The germline V gene encodes CDR1 MNHEY and CDR2 SMNVEV (reference sequence). CDR3 residues: CAIPEGQPGLAGERSYNEQFF. The DNA for the CDR3 is TGTGCCATCCCAGAGGGCCAACCGGGACTAGCGGGAGAGAGATCCTACAATGAGCAGTTCTTC.

This clone occurred once. V usage is TRBV5-1 and J usage is TRBJ1-6, with TRBD1 as a possible D gene (5 bases). The CDR3 has 15 amino acids. In germline, CDR1 is SGHRS, CDR2 YFSETQ. V was pared by 0 bases and J by 7 bases, with 11 bases between. The CDR3 protein is CASSLEEQANSPLHF. In nucleotides, the CDR3 is TGCGCCAGCAGCTTGGAAGAACAGGCCAATTCACCCCTCCACTTT.

Worth noting for this clone: Other nucleotide sequences in the sample specify the same CDR3. This chain joins TRBV10-3 and TRBJ1-1, with D possibly TRBD1 on 5 matching bases. Deletions cut 5 bases from V and 1 base from J, with 5 bases between. Per germline, CDR1 ENHRY and CDR2 SYGVKD. This CDR3 comprises 12 residues. The CDR3 spells CAISTGNTEAFF. In DNA form, the CDR3 reads TGTGCCATCAGTACAGGGAACACTGAAGCTTTCTTT.

This rearrangement joins TRBV10-3 to TRBJ1-2; no firm D call. With 10 bases removed from V and 10 bases from J, the gap between germline ends came to 19 bases. The CDR3 length is 12 residues. Germline-derived CDR1 and CDR2 are ENHRY and SYGVKD. CDR3 sequence reads: CATTEGTVSYTF. The CDR3 DNA is TGTGCCACCACCGAGGGAACTGTGTCCTACACCTTC.

The V call is TRBV27, the J call TRBJ1-5; the match to TRBD1 covers 8 bases. Losses at the gene ends were 2 bases for V and 7 bases for J; bases not matched to a gene: 4. CDR1 and CDR2 (germline): MNHEY, SMNVEV (reference sequence). CDR3 length: 14 amino acids. The CDR3 loop reads CASSLGAGGQPQHF. The CDR3 bases are TGTGCCAGCAGTTTAGGGGCAGGGGGCCAGCCCCAGCATTTT.

The chain is built from TRBV27 and TRBJ2-6; D remains unclear. The CDR3 consists of 18 residues. V was cut by 5 bases and J by 0 bases, with 17 bases left in between. The V gene's germline CDR1 is MNHEY and CDR2 SMNVEV (reference sequence). The CDR3 here is CASSPPDYSRSGANVLTF. The CDR3 nucleotides read TGTGCCAGCAGTCCACCCGATTACAGTCGCTCTGGGGCCAACGTCCTGACTTTC.

The chain couples TRBV7-2 to TRBJ2-7, with 8 bases fitting TRBD1. V lost 5 bases and J lost 3; bases outside the gene matches: 9. CDR1 and CDR2 from the germline V gene are SGHTA and FQGNSA. The CDR3 spans 15 residues. The CDR3 sequence: CASSLQGALSYEQYF. CDR3 nucleotides: TGTGCCAGCAGCCTTCAGGGGGCATTGAGCTACGAGCAGTACTTC.

The chain employs TRBV7-6 and TRBJ2-3, with 8 bases matching TRBD2. The ends lost 6 bases at V and 5 bases at J; junction bases unmatched: 10. This CDR3 has 15 residues. Germline CDR1 is SGHVS and CDR2 is FNYEAQ. CDR3 bases: TGTGCCAGCAGTCAGGGGACTAGACAATTAGATACGCAGTATTTT. It encodes CASSQGTRQLDTQYF.

V usage is TRBV11-2 and J usage is TRBJ2-7, with 8 bases matching TRBD1. CDR1 and CDR2 from the germline V gene are SGHAT and FQNNGV. The CDR3 is made up of 14 amino acids. The ends lost 5 bases at V and 7 bases at J; junction bases unmatched: 10. The CDR3 is CASSRLQGAGEQYF. As DNA, the CDR3 is TGTGCCAGCAGCCGCCTTCAGGGGGCTGGAGAGCAGTACTTC.

This chain joins TRBV28 and TRBJ2-5; 11 bases align to TRBD1. Trimming took 3 bases from V and 5 from J; bases not matched to a gene: 5. The CDR3 loop spans 15 amino acids. The germline V gene encodes CDR1 MDHEN and CDR2 SYDVKM. DNA for the CDR3: TGTGCCAGCAGTTTGGGACAGGGGGATAGGGAGACCCAGTACTTC. Its protein product is CASSLGQGDRETQYF. Based on the CDR3 plus reference TRBV28 and TRBJ2-5, the full variable domain is DVKVTQSSRYLVKRTGEKVFLECVQDMDHENMFWYRQDPGLGLRLIYFSYDVKMKEKGDIPEGYSVSREKKERFSLILESASTNQTSMYLCASSLGQGDRETQYFGPGTRLLVL.

As DNA, the CDR3 is TGTGCCAGCAGTTCCGGGACAGGGAGAGCCGAGCAGTACTTC. Amino acid sequence: CASSSGTGRAEQYF. The V and J genes are TRBV2 and TRBJ2-7; 9 bases align to TRBD1. The CDR3 spans 14 residues. Germline V gene lookup returns CDR1 SNHLY and CDR2 FYNNEI. Trimming at V came to 5 bases and at J to 6 bases, leaving 8 bases not matched to a gene.

Points on this clone: This specimen includes other DNA sequences encoding the same CDR3. The chain carries TRBV18 and TRBJ2-7; the D gene is possibly TRBD2 (5 bases). This CDR3 has 14 amino acids. Trimming left V 2 bases short and J 0 bases short, with 8 bases between. The germline CDR1 and CDR2 sequences are KGHSH and LQKENI. CDR3 nucleotides: TGTGCCAGCTCACCAGGCGGAGGCTCCTACGAGCAGTACTTC. This translates into CASSPGGGSYEQYF.

This clone was found once. The genes are TRBV7-9 and TRBJ1-5; 7 bases align to TRBD1. Germline loops: CDR1 SEHNR, CDR2 FQNEAQ (reference sequence). Losses at the gene ends were 6 bases for V and 11 bases for J; bases not matched to a gene: 7. The CDR3 sequence is 12 residues long. CDR3 bases: TGTGCCAGCAGTTCGGACAGGCAATCCCAGCATTTT. This sequence encodes CASSSDRQSQHF.

V gene TRBV7-2 combines with J gene TRBJ1-1; 12 bases line up with TRBD1. This CDR3 has 13 residues. Germline CDR1 SGHTA, CDR2 FQGNSA. V gave up 6 bases and J gave up 9 bases; unmatched junction bases: 5. The CDR3 loop is CASSRDRGRQAFF. The CDR3, as DNA: TGTGCCAGCAGTCGGGACAGGGGGCGTCAAGCTTTCTTT.

This sequence joins TRBV6-5 and TRBJ2-7; 8 bases match TRBD1. V dropped 9 bases and J dropped 6; count of bases not matched to a gene: 4. The CDR3 spans 11 residues. CDR1 is MNHEY and CDR2 is SVGAGI in the germline V gene. The CDR3 is CASRQGPEQYF. The CDR3 DNA reads TGTGCCAGTAGACAGGGGCCCGAGCAGTACTTC.

This clone showed up just once. The rearrangement uses TRBV5-1 and TRBJ1-2, with 9 bases that match TRBD1. Germline V lookup: CDR1 SGHRS, CDR2 YFSETQ. Trimming removed 1 base from V and 6 bases from J; junction bases left unmatched: 1. This CDR3 region has 13 residues. CDR3 in DNA: TGCGCCAGCAGCTTGAGGACAGGGGATGGCTACACCTTC. This translates into CASSLRTGDGYTF.

This clone was seen only once. The chain joins TRBV7-3 to TRBJ2-3; TRBD2 aligns across 8 bases. Germline CDR1 SGHTA, CDR2 FQGTGA. This CDR3 contains 16 residues. J gave up 0 bases and V 1 base, and 3 bases lay outside the gene matches. The chain's CDR3 is CASSLMPSGSTDTQYF. The CDR3 DNA follows: TGTGCCAGCAGCTTAATGCCTAGCGGGAGCACAGATACGCAGTATTTT.

The V gene is TRBV5-4, the J gene TRBJ1-2; weak D call: TRBD1 (5 bases). The CDR3 runs 15 residues. Germline CDR1 reads SGHNT; CDR2 reads YYREEE (reference sequence). Trimming removed 4 bases from V and 3 bases from J, with 16 bases in between. The CDR3 nucleotides are TGTGCCAGCAGCCACGGCGGGGACCGCTACTATGGCTACACCTTC. This gives the protein CASSHGGDRYYGYTF. Looking up the rest from reference TRBV5-4 and TRBJ1-2 gives the full variable domain: ETGVTQSPTHLIKTRGQQVTLRCSSQSGHNTVSWYQQALGQGPQFIFQYYREEENGRGNFPPRFSGLQFPNYSSELNVNALELDDSALYLCASSHGGDRYYGYTFGSGTRLTVV.

The chain has TRBV11-2 and TRBJ2-7, with 7 bases matching TRBD2. The CDR3 totals 14 residues. V gave up 5 bases and J gave up 6 bases; unmatched junction bases: 10. Germline V CDR1 and CDR2: SGHAT, FQNNGV. The CDR3 DNA reads as TGTGCCAGCAGCGCAGGACTAGTCGGGCGCGAGCAGTACTTC. Amino acids: CASSAGLVGREQYF.

The gene calls are TRBV12-3 or TRBV12-4 and TRBJ2-3; a weak D match, TRBD2 (5 bases). The length of the CDR3 is 12 residues. V was shortened by 6 bases and J by 6 bases, with 10 bases between the two germline ends. The CDR3 loop is CASSRTVDTQYF. DNA of the CDR3: TGTGCCAGCAGCCGGACTGTGGATACGCAGTATTTT.

This clone was detected a few times. This CDR3 is CASSLGGGQGSSYEQYF. CDR3 DNA sequence: TGCGCCAGCAGCTTGGGGGGCGGACAGGGAAGCTCCTACGAGCAGTACTTC. V and J are TRBV5-1 and TRBJ2-7; TRBD1 matches at 8 bases. The CDR3 is 17 residues long. CDR1 SGHRS and CDR2 YFSETQ come from the germline V gene. V dropped 0 bases and J dropped 0; count of bases not matched to a gene: 8.

V gene TRBV6-5 combines with J gene TRBJ2-7; TRBD1 matches 10 bases. This CDR3 has 14 amino acids. The ends lost 8 bases at V and 5 bases at J; junction bases unmatched: 9. Germline CDR1 reads MNHEY; CDR2 reads SVGAGI. The CDR3 nucleotides are TGTGCCAGCGTTAGAGGGACAGGGGACCACGAGCAGTACTTC. Protein product: CASVRGTGDHEQYF.

The chain couples TRBV13 to TRBJ1-1; D not resolved. This CDR3 contains 13 residues. The germline CDR1 and CDR2 sequences are PRHDT and FYEKMQ (reference sequence). The V end was cut by 5 bases, the J end by 7 bases, with 14 bases between. The CDR3 DNA is TGTGCCAGCAGCCCTGATAGACGGGTTGAAGCTTTCTTT. This translates into CASSPDRRVEAFF.

The chain carries TRBV6-5 and TRBJ1-5; D call uncertain. Germline V gene data show CDR1 as MNHEY and CDR2 as SVGAGI. V shed 8 bases and J shed 4 bases, with 15 bases lying between them. This CDR3 contains 14 residues. For the CDR3, the DNA is TGTGCCAGCTCAATTTCCGGGATTAATCAGCCCCAGCATTTT. Translation gives CASSISGINQPQHF.

This clone was seen only once. V is TRBV5-1 and J is TRBJ2-1, with TRBD1 identical over 7 bases. V was pared by 2 bases and J by 8 bases, with 4 bases of the junction left unmatched. CDR3 length: 13 residues. The germline V gene has CDR1 SGHRS and CDR2 YFSETQ. In DNA, the CDR3 is TGCGCCAGCAGCTTCTACAGGGGATATGAGCAGTTCTTC. Its translation: CASSFYRGYEQFF.

The chain couples TRBV4-1 to TRBJ2-7; 7 nucleotides align to TRBD2. This CDR3 contains 18 residues. Germline V lookup: CDR1 MGHRA, CDR2 YSYEKL. Losses at the gene ends were 0 bases for V and 3 bases for J; bases not matched to a gene: 14. The CDR3 nucleotides read TGCGCCAGCAGCCAAGATAATGTGGCTGCGGGAGCCCTCTACGAGCAGTACTTC. Protein sequence: CASSQDNVAAGALYEQYF.